These 27 T cell receptor beta chains share one sample of origin, sequenced in a study of blood T cell repertoires in COVID-19. Here immunoSEQ multiplex PCR was the method, and the copy in TCRdb shows in-frame clones only, minus some. The data show around 250,000 clones, roughly 90% seen once. Sequencing input: peripheral blood. Receptors were obtained from a man between 60 and 75 years old with acute or convalescent COVID-19.

This chain joins TRBV19 and TRBJ2-1; 10 bases match TRBD1. This CDR3 contains 14 residues. J lost 7 bases, V lost 5 bases, and 5 bases had no gene match. Germline V lookup: CDR1 LNHDA, CDR2 SQIVND (reference sequence). The CDR3 loop reads CASSETGGGNEQFF. The DNA for the CDR3 is TGTGCCAGTAGTGAGACAGGGGGCGGAAATGAGCAGTTCTTC.

This sequence joins TRBV5-4 and TRBJ2-7, with TRBD2 matching 10 bases. V lost 4 bases, J lost 5 bases, and 15 bases stayed unmatched. This CDR3 has 17 amino acids. Germline V gene sequence: CDR1 SGHNT, CDR2 YYREEE (reference sequence). This chain's CDR3 is CASSPPRLAGPIHEQYF. The CDR3 nucleotides are TGTGCCAGCAGCCCCCCCCGACTAGCGGGTCCCATCCACGAGCAGTACTTC.

The CDR3 coding sequence is TGTGCCAGTGCCCCAACGAGCTCCTACGAGCAGTACTTC. This encodes CASAPTSSYEQYF. The V and J genes are TRBV19 and TRBJ2-7; no definite D call. V was pared by 8 bases and J by 0 bases, with 11 bases between. The CDR3 sequence is 13 residues long. In germline, CDR1 is LNHDA, CDR2 SQIVND (reference sequence). The full variable domain, with the rest looked up from reference TRBV19 and TRBJ2-7, is DGGITQSPKYLFRKEGQNVTLSCEQNLNHDAMYWYRQDPGQGLRLIYYSQIVNDFQKGDIAEGYSVSREKKESFPLTVTSAQKNPTAFYLCASAPTSSYEQYFGPGTRLTVT.

The chain carries TRBV5-1 and TRBJ1-1; D is possibly TRBD1 (6 bases). The V end lost 4 bases, the J end lost 0 bases, and 13 bases lay between the germline ends. CDR3 length: 15 amino acids. From germline, CDR1 is SGHRS and CDR2 YFSETQ. This CDR3 is CASSASTGLNTEAFF. The CDR3, as DNA: TGCGCCAGCAGCGCCTCTACAGGGCTGAACACTGAAGCTTTCTTT.

This sequence joins TRBV6-2 or TRBV6-3 and TRBJ2-3; 7 bases fit TRBD1. The germline gives CDR1 MNHEY, CDR2 SVGEGT. V lost 0 bases, J lost 2 bases, and 20 bases stayed unmatched. The CDR3 has 21 residues. The CDR3 loop reads CASSYSTSNFDRAYDTDTQYF. The CDR3 DNA sequence: TGTGCCAGCAGTTACTCGACGAGCAATTTTGACAGGGCTTATGACACAGATACGCAGTATTTT.

This clone was recorded once. The chain recombines TRBV20-1 with TRBJ2-1; 12 positions match TRBD2. The V gene's germline CDR1 is DFQATT and CDR2 SNEGSKA (reference sequence). V lost 3 bases and J lost 9; bases outside the gene matches: 9. This CDR3 has 15 amino acids. CDR3 residues: CSASLRLAGGGEQFF. The CDR3 coding sequence is TGCAGTGCTAGTCTGCGTCTAGCGGGAGGGGGTGAGCAGTTCTTC.

V is TRBV10-1 and J is TRBJ1-1; a possible D gene is TRBD1 (5 bases). Trimming removed 2 bases from V and 8 bases from J, with 9 bases in between. The CDR3 totals 12 residues. Germline CDR1 reads WNHNN; CDR2 reads SYGVQD (reference sequence). The CDR3 loop reads CASSEARTEAFF. In nucleotides, the CDR3 is TGCGCCAGCAGTGAGGCTCGGACAGAAGCTTTCTTT.

This chain connects TRBV28 to TRBJ2-1; 8 positions agree with TRBD2. The CDR3 extends over 13 amino acids. Germline V gives CDR1 MDHEN, CDR2 SYDVKM. Germline trimming cut 8 bases from V and 3 bases from J; bases unmatched to any gene: 3. This chain's CDR3 is CASRTSSYNEQFF. CDR3 coding DNA: TGTGCCAGCCGGACTAGCAGCTACAATGAGCAGTTCTTC.

The chain is built from TRBV21-1 and TRBJ2-3; no DNA check was done on the table's D call, TRBD1. TRBV21-1 is a documented pseudogene. The CDR3 spans 15 residues. For the CDR3, the DNA is TGTGCCAGCAGCCGAGGACAGGGGTTAGGAGATACGCAGTATTTT. The encoded protein is CASSRGQGLGDTQYF.

This clone was recorded a few times. This sequence joins TRBV7-2 and TRBJ2-2, with 7 bases matching TRBD1. The CDR3 consists of 16 residues. CDR1 is SGHTA, CDR2 FQGNSA, per germline. Trimming at V came to 1 base and at J to 2 bases, leaving 4 bases not matched to a gene. CDR3 nucleotides: TGTGCCAGCAGCTTAGGACAGGGAGTCAACACCGGGGAGCTGTTTTTT. Its protein is CASSLGQGVNTGELFF.

The table lists this clone with a few counts. The chain uses TRBV7-9 and TRBJ1-4; 10 nucleotides align to TRBD1. Losses at the gene ends were 5 bases for V and 8 bases for J; bases not matched to a gene: 8. This CDR3 contains 15 residues. Germline V gives CDR1 SEHNR, CDR2 FQNEAQ (reference sequence). The CDR3 loop is CASSLGTGEKEKLFF. For the CDR3, the DNA is TGTGCCAGCAGCCTAGGGACAGGGGAGAAGGAAAAACTGTTTTTT.

The chain combines TRBV3-1 (or the pseudogene TRBV3-2) with TRBJ2-2, with D perhaps TRBD2 (6 bases). Germline V CDR1 and CDR2: LGHDT, YNNKEL (reference sequence). There are 17 residues in the CDR3. The V end was cut by 0 bases, the J end by 1 base, with 12 bases between. The CDR3 spells CASSQDGNSGNTGELFF. The CDR3, as DNA: TGTGCCAGCAGCCAAGATGGGAATAGCGGGAACACCGGGGAGCTGTTTTTT.

The V and J genes are TRBV28 and TRBJ1-1; 7 bases are a match to TRBD1. The CDR3 is 13 residues long. V gave up 3 bases and J gave up 4 bases; unmatched junction bases: 2. Germline values: CDR1 MDHEN, CDR2 SYDVKM. Written as DNA, the CDR3 is TGTGCCAGCAGTTTGGCAGGGGGCACTGAAGCTTTCTTT. As protein: CASSLAGGTEAFF.

The chain combines TRBV27 with TRBJ1-1; 9 nucleotides agree with TRBD1. The V gene's germline CDR1 is MNHEY and CDR2 SMNVEV (reference sequence). CDR3 length: 16 amino acids. With 4 bases clipped from V and 4 bases from J, the junction kept 10 bases outside the gene matches. CDR3 amino acids: CASSYTRTGVRTEAFF. CDR3 coding DNA: TGTGCCAGCAGTTACACTCGGACAGGGGTGCGCACTGAAGCTTTCTTT.

The rearrangement joins TRBV14 to TRBJ2-7, with 7 bases that match TRBD1. Germline V gene data show CDR1 as SGHDN and CDR2 as FVKESK. The CDR3 is 14 amino acids. Trimming took 2 bases from V and 2 from J; bases not matched to a gene: 3. The CDR3 DNA sequence: TGTGCCAGCAGCCAATACGGGACAGCCTACGAGCAGTACTTC. Amino acids: CASSQYGTAYEQYF.

This clone was seen once. V and J are TRBV15 and TRBJ2-5, with TRBD2 matching over 7 bases. The V segment lost 4 bases and the J segment 8 bases; nucleotides outside the gene matches: 19. CDR3 size: 17 residues. The germline CDR1 and CDR2 sequences are LNHNV and YYDKDF (reference sequence). The CDR3: CATSKVAQTSLPQTQYF. Here the CDR3 DNA reads TGTGCCACCAGCAAAGTGGCGCAGACTAGCCTCCCTCAAACCCAGTACTTC.

This chain connects TRBV7-2 to TRBJ1-2; 7 bases map to TRBD1. CDR3 size: 16 residues. Germline loops: CDR1 SGHTA, CDR2 FQGNSA. Germline trimming cut 0 bases from V and 6 bases from J; bases unmatched to any gene: 10. CDR3 DNA sequence: TGTGCCAGCAGCTTAGCGGGGGACAGTGTAACTAATGGCTACACCTTC. Translating gives CASSLAGDSVTNGYTF.

The rearrangement links TRBV9 to TRBJ2-3; 7 bases align to TRBD2. The ends lost 2 bases at V and 4 bases at J; junction bases unmatched: 10. In germline, CDR1 is SGDLS, CDR2 YYNGEE. CDR3 length: 16 residues. The CDR3 protein is CASSVSGMTFSDTQYF. The DNA of the CDR3 is TGTGCCAGCAGCGTGAGCGGGATGACTTTCTCAGATACGCAGTATTTT. Complete variable domain (other parts from reference TRBV9 and TRBJ2-3): DSGVTQTPKHLITATGQRVTLRCSPRSGDLSVYWYQQSLDQGLQFLIQYYNGEERAKGNILERFSAQQFPDLHSELNLSSLELGDSALYFCASSVSGMTFSDTQYFGPGTRLTVL.

The chain joins TRBV3-1 (or the pseudogene TRBV3-2) to TRBJ2-3, with 8 bases fitting TRBD1. V lost 4 bases to trimming and J lost 1 base; unmatched junction nucleotides: 1. CDR3 size: 14 residues. CDR1 is LGHDT, CDR2 YNNKEL, per germline (reference sequence). The CDR3 protein is CASSPTGGTDTQYF. The CDR3 coding sequence is TGTGCCAGCAGCCCGACAGGGGGCACAGATACGCAGTATTTT.

J is TRBJ1-2 and V is TRBV28; tentative D call: TRBD1 (6 bases). The CDR3 covers 14 residues. The germline V gene encodes CDR1 MDHEN and CDR2 SYDVKM. Between the trimmed V and J ends, which lost 6 bases and 2 bases, there was a span of 13 bases. The CDR3 region is CASSLRTVNYGYTF. The CDR3 region has the DNA TGTGCCAGCAGCTTAAGGACAGTAAACTATGGCTACACCTTC.

The chain has TRBV6-5 and TRBJ1-3; D is unresolved. Trimming pared 2 bases from V and 2 bases from J, leaving 7 bases between. This CDR3 is built from 14 residues. The V gene's germline CDR1 is MNHEY and CDR2 SVGAGI. The CDR3 here is CASSYRGTGNTIYF. The DNA for the CDR3 is TGTGCCAGCAGTTACCGAGGTACTGGAAACACCATATATTTT.

This rearrangement joins TRBV2 to TRBJ2-2, with 11 nucleotides matching TRBD1. V trimming: 5 bases; J trimming: 3 bases; junction bases outside the gene matches: 2. This CDR3 comprises 15 residues. From germline, CDR1 is SNHLY and CDR2 FYNNEI. CDR3 coding DNA: TGTGCCAGCAGTTGGACAGGGGGCGACACCGGGGAGCTGTTTTTT. Translation gives CASSWTGGDTGELFF.

The chain recombines TRBV19 with TRBJ2-2; the D gene is possibly TRBD1 (6 bases). The germline gives CDR1 LNHDA, CDR2 SQIVND (reference sequence). CDR3 length: 14 amino acids. Trimming cost V 5 bases and J 9 bases, with 16 bases left between them. In DNA form, the CDR3 reads TGTGCCAGTAGTCCGACAGGTTCGGTAAGGGAGCTGTTTTTT. Translation gives CASSPTGSVRELFF.

The chain joins TRBV4-3 to TRBJ1-5; no reliable D call. V gave up 1 base and J gave up 4 bases, with 5 bases separating them. The CDR3 runs to 13 residues. Looked up from germline, CDR1 is LGHNA and CDR2 is YSLEER. CDR3 in DNA: TGCGCCAGCAGCCAAGGGAGAAATCAGCCCCAGCATTTT. Protein product: CASSQGRNQPQHF.

This chain joins TRBV9 and TRBJ1-6; a possible D gene is TRBD1 (6 bases). V lost 4 bases and J 7 bases, leaving 21 bases between the germline ends. The CDR3 is 17 residues long. Germline loops: CDR1 SGDLS, CDR2 YYNGEE. The chain's CDR3 is CASSHLTPVGGNSPLHF. In DNA, the CDR3 is TGTGCCAGCAGCCACTTGACTCCCGTAGGGGGAAATTCACCCCTCCACTTT.

The V gene is TRBV19, the J gene TRBJ1-2, with 7 positions matching TRBD1. Unmatched junction bases numbered 8, after V lost 7 bases and J lost 6 bases. Germline V gene sequence: CDR1 LNHDA, CDR2 SQIVND (reference sequence). The CDR3 spans 13 residues. DNA for the CDR3: TGTGCCAGTAAGGGAACAGGGGTCCATGGCTACACCTTC. Residues: CASKGTGVHGYTF. Looking up the rest from reference TRBV19 and TRBJ1-2 gives the full variable domain: DGGITQSPKYLFRKEGQNVTLSCEQNLNHDAMYWYRQDPGQGLRLIYYSQIVNDFQKGDIAEGYSVSREKKESFPLTVTSAQKNPTAFYLCASKGTGVHGYTFGSGTRLTVV.

This clone showed up just a few times. The chain couples TRBV14 to TRBJ2-1, with D tentatively TRBD1 (5 bases). Germline V gives CDR1 SGHDN, CDR2 FVKESK. The V end lost 2 bases, the J end lost 1 base, and 15 bases lay between the germline ends. The CDR3 spans 17 residues. CDR3: CASSQRVGVPSYNEQFF. CDR3 nucleotide sequence: TGTGCCAGCAGCCAACGGGTAGGGGTCCCTTCCTACAATGAGCAGTTCTTC. The variable domain in full, completed from reference TRBV14 and TRBJ2-1, reads EAGVTQFPSHSVIEKGQTVTLRCDPISGHDNLYWYRRVMGKEIKFLLHFVKESKQDESGMPNNRFLAERTGGTYSTLKVQPAELEDSGVYFCASSQRVGVPSYNEQFFGPGTRLTVL.